The clone carrying this T cell receptor beta chain appeared many times. Its specificity is unknown. The data originate from a study of CD8 T cells in ankylosing spondylitis. Study findings and constraints: Within ankylosing spondylitis blood, a TCR beta motif made up of under 10 highly homologous variants appeared to be characteristic. The disease-linked clones had a CD8+ phenotype and low blood frequencies. The clones that were linked to disease were reported to be significantly enriched in matched synovial fluid samples from ankylosing spondylitis patients.

Germline V CDR1 and CDR2: SGHAT, FQDESV (reference sequence). Trimming shortened V by 5 bases and J by 7 bases, and 17 bases separated the two germline ends. This CDR3 has 14 residues. Scientists made TCR beta libraries using quantitative 5'-RACE with molecular barcodes. TCRdb re-derived calls from the 5' RACE reads in MiXCR, one entry per CDR3 protein. The sample lists about 230,000 distinct CDR3 sequences, under 8.5% seen once, with 4% to 5.5% in the top ten. Sequenced sample: blood, either unsorted or a sorted T cell fraction (not recorded which). This receptor was identified in a female donor with ankylosing spondylitis or in good health (not recorded which). The rearrangement links TRBV11-1 to TRBJ1-1; D is perhaps TRBD1 (5 bases). This CDR3 is CASSLGAGRLEAFF. CDR3 sequence (DNA): TGTGCCAGCAGCCTAGGGGCAGGGCGCCTTGAAGCTTTCTTT.